The source of this TCR beta chain is a study of spatial heterogeneity in lung cancer. For the study at large: Sequencing consistently turned up more beta-chain sequences than alpha-chain sequences.

Time point denoted: sample taken at primary tumor resection. There were some 70 donors, all of them untreated patients with early-stage non-small cell lung cancer. Unsorted tumor, nontumor lung tissue or cryopreserved PBMC supplied the whole RNA. Germline-derived CDR1 and CDR2 are MNHEY and SVGEGT. The CDR3 contains 17 residues. After removal of 8 bases from V and 5 bases from J, the junction contained 18 bases not matched to a gene. Each TCR cDNA molecule carried a unique molecular identifier. Using its own MiXCR run on the 5' RACE reads, TCRdb lists one record per CDR3 protein. The sample includes about 80,000 distinct CDR3 sequences, about 7.8% of them seen just once.

The sequence came from a male donor with early-stage non-small cell lung cancer. The specimen comprised PBMCs, sampled at surgery. V usage is TRBV6-2 or TRBV6-3 and J usage is TRBJ2-7, with 10 bases lining up with TRBD2. CDR3 coding DNA: TGTGCCAGCTCGCGGGGGCTAGCGGGAGTCCCAACCAACGAGCAGTACTTC. Residues: CASSRGLAGVPTNEQYF.